This entry lists 5 T cell receptor beta chains sequenced from one sample in a study of shared clonotypes between healthy human individuals. Using immunoSEQ multiplex PCR, the repertoire was profiled, and TCRdb retains in-frame clones only, with some absent. The sample includes 2.3 million or so clones, approximately 93% of them seen just once. The sample comprised naive CD4+ T cells from PBMCs. The subset here: CD45RA+ positively selected. The receptors here all came from a man younger than 35 in good health. Some clones in this sample may be carry-over from other donors' samples.

The V and J genes are TRBV2 and TRBJ2-7; D could derive from TRBD1 or TRBD2 (5 bases each). Germline values: CDR1 SNHLY, CDR2 FYNNEI. V shed 7 bases and J shed 2 bases, with 12 bases lying between them. This CDR3 region has 13 residues. Written as DNA, the CDR3 is TGTGCCAGCACTAGGGACGGCACCTACGAGCAGTACTTC. The encoded protein is CASTRDGTYEQYF. Combining the CDR3 with reference TRBV2 and TRBJ2-7 gives the whole variable domain EPEVTQTPSHQVTQMGQEVILRCVPISNHLYFYWYRQILGQKVEFLVSFYNNEISEKSEIFDDQFSVERPDGSNFTLKIRSTKLEDSAMYFCASTRDGTYEQYFGPGTRLTVT.

The chain is built from TRBV28 and TRBJ1-5; possible D gene TRBD1, 5 bases. The CDR3 covers 19 residues. V dropped 2 bases and J dropped 1 base, with 21 bases sitting between them. Germline loops: CDR1 MDHEN, CDR2 SYDVKM. The CDR3 sequence: CASSLEIWAGKESNQPQHF. CDR3 DNA sequence: TGTGCCAGCAGTTTAGAGATCTGGGCAGGGAAGGAAAGCAATCAGCCCCAGCATTTT.

V and J are TRBV9 and TRBJ2-7; maybe TRBD1 (6 bases). The CDR3 length is 14 residues. The V end was cut by 4 bases, the J end by 3 bases, with 14 bases between. The germline V gene has CDR1 SGDLS and CDR2 YYNGEE. CDR3 bases: TGTGCCAGCAGCCCAGGGACATGGTTCTACGAGCAGTACTTC. Encoded protein: CASSPGTWFYEQYF.

J is TRBJ2-7 and V is TRBV27, with 10 bases identical to TRBD2. The CDR3 runs to 15 residues. Losses at the gene ends were 5 bases for V and 8 bases for J; bases not matched to a gene: 12. From germline, CDR1 is MNHEY and CDR2 SMNVEV (reference sequence). Here the CDR3 reads CASSASSGGTNKQYF. CDR3 bases: TGTGCCAGCAGTGCGTCTAGCGGGGGTACAAACAAGCAGTACTTC.

The chain is built from TRBV28 and TRBJ1-1, with D perhaps matching TRBD1 (5 bases). V was cut by 9 bases and J by 2 bases, with 13 bases left in between. Germline V gives CDR1 MDHEN, CDR2 SYDVKM. This CDR3 has 13 residues. The CDR3 reads CASLYRGNTEAFF. The CDR3, as DNA: TGTGCCAGTCTTTATAGGGGTAACACTGAAGCTTTCTTT.